The 32 T cell receptor beta chains reported below all come from one sample, sequenced in a study of cytomegalovirus exposure and HLA in healthy donors. Researchers ran the PCR with 60 Vbeta and 13 Jbeta primers. The data were produced by immunoSEQ multiplex PCR, yet TCRdb's version contains in-frame clones alone and is incomplete. The profile shows 150,000 to 200,000 clones, around 83% of them singletons. The sample taken for sequencing was PBMCs. The source of these receptors is a man in his fifties in good health and CMV-seronegative.

This clone appeared a few times. The gene calls are TRBV5-4 and TRBJ2-7; 9 bases line up with TRBD2. This CDR3 region has 15 residues. V lost 1 base, J lost 3 bases, and 5 bases stayed unmatched. Germline-derived CDR1 and CDR2 are SGHNT and YYREEE (reference sequence). CDR3 protein: CASSLSQRGDYEQYF. The CDR3 DNA sequence: TGTGCCAGCAGCTTGTCCCAGCGGGGGGACTACGAGCAGTACTTC.

The rearrangement joins TRBV19 to TRBJ2-7, with TRBD2 identical over 10 bases. The germline gives CDR1 LNHDA, CDR2 SQIVND (reference sequence). This CDR3 spans 14 amino acids. The J segment lost 3 bases and the V segment lost 4 bases, leaving 3 bases of the junction unmatched. The CDR3 loop is CASSSSGGLYEQYF. DNA for the CDR3: TGTGCCAGTAGTAGTAGCGGGGGGCTCTACGAGCAGTACTTC.

CDR3 amino acids: CASRSLSGQIYGYTF. The CDR3 coding sequence is TGTGCCAGCAGATCCCTCTCGGGACAGATCTATGGCTACACCTTC. The chain recombines TRBV7-2 with TRBJ1-2; 7 bases match TRBD1. V shed 6 bases and J 4 bases; nucleotides not matched to a gene: 11. CDR1 is SGHTA and CDR2 is FQGNSA in the germline V gene. The CDR3 sequence is 15 residues long.

The chain uses TRBV5-1 and TRBJ2-4; D perhaps matches TRBD1 (5 bases). The V and J ends lost 1 base and 0 bases respectively, with 5 bases between them. In germline, CDR1 is SGHRS, CDR2 YFSETQ. The CDR3 has 14 residues. Here the CDR3 DNA reads TGCGCCAGCAGCTTGCAGGGAGCCAAAAACATTCAGTACTTC. Amino acids: CASSLQGAKNIQYF.

The V gene is TRBV10-3, the J gene TRBJ2-2; the D is unclear. The length of the CDR3 is 15 residues. The V end lost 2 bases, the J end lost 4 bases, and 11 bases lay between the germline ends. Germline V gene sequence: CDR1 ENHRY, CDR2 SYGVKD. The CDR3, as DNA: TGTGCCATCAGTGAGGGGTTTTCGGGCACCGGGGAGCTGTTTTTT. Residues: CAISEGFSGTGELFF.

The rearrangement links TRBV2 to TRBJ1-5; 8 bases agree with TRBD1. The ends lost 6 bases at V and 3 bases at J; junction bases unmatched: 10. This CDR3 comprises 16 residues. CDR1 is SNHLY and CDR2 is FYNNEI in the germline V gene. Written as DNA, the CDR3 is TGTGCCAGCAGCGGAACAGGGGGTCAGACCAATCAGCCCCAGCATTTT. Protein product: CASSGTGGQTNQPQHF.

A single count supports this clone. J is TRBJ2-5 and V is TRBV7-2, with D possibly matching TRBD2 (6 bases). V was shortened by 0 bases and J by 4 bases, with 12 bases between the two germline ends. The germline CDR1 and CDR2 sequences are SGHTA and FQGNSA. The CDR3 extends over 15 amino acids. The CDR3 DNA reads TGTGCCAGCAGCTTAGCGGGGGGATGGAGAGAGACCCAGTACTTC. Protein sequence: CASSLAGGWRETQYF.

The V and J genes are TRBV28 and TRBJ2-5; 8 bases align to TRBD1. Germline CDR1 MDHEN, CDR2 SYDVKM. V trimming: 3 bases; J trimming: 5 bases; junction bases outside the gene matches: 8. The length of the CDR3 is 15 residues. The CDR3 sequence: CASSFPRQGRETQYF. The CDR3 bases are TGTGCCAGCAGTTTCCCTCGACAGGGGCGGGAGACCCAGTACTTC.

This rearrangement joins TRBV6-5 to TRBJ2-2; tentatively, D is TRBD1 (5 bases). Germline V gene data show CDR1 as MNHEY and CDR2 as SVGAGI. CDR3 length: 15 amino acids. The ends were cut back, 4 bases at V and 1 base at J, with 10 bases in the middle. CDR3 loop: CASSLTALNTGELFF. The DNA of the CDR3 is TGTGCCAGCAGTTTGACAGCCCTGAACACCGGGGAGCTGTTTTTT.

The chain recombines TRBV5-4 with TRBJ1-2; TRBD1 matches at 7 bases. Germline CDR1 reads SGHNT; CDR2 reads YYREEE (reference sequence). This CDR3 has 14 amino acids. Trimming removed 5 bases from V and 0 bases from J; junction bases left unmatched: 4. The CDR3 coding sequence is TGTGCCAGCAGTCGGGACAGTGCTAACTATGGCTACACCTTC. Amino acids: CASSRDSANYGYTF.

This sequence joins TRBV7-2 and TRBJ2-2; 13 positions match TRBD2. The CDR3 has 17 residues. The germline V gene encodes CDR1 SGHTA and CDR2 FQGNSA. J lost 7 bases, V lost 5 bases, and 10 bases had no gene match. CDR3: CASSHPGLAGFDGELFF. CDR3 DNA: TGTGCCAGCAGCCACCCGGGACTAGCGGGGTTTGACGGGGAGCTGTTTTTT.

The V call is TRBV6-1, the J call TRBJ1-2; D is uncertain. The V and J ends lost 10 bases and 7 bases respectively, with 19 bases between them. CDR3 length equals 13 residues. CDR1 is MNHNS, CDR2 SASEGT, per germline. The CDR3 spells CATIPSWESGYTF. The DNA for the CDR3 is TGTGCCACCATACCATCATGGGAGAGTGGCTACACCTTC.

The chain employs TRBV19 and TRBJ1-1; TRBD1 is a possible D gene (5 bases). Trimming took 7 bases from V and 3 from J, leaving 9 bases between them. Germline CDR1 LNHDA, CDR2 SQIVND (reference sequence). CDR3 length: 12 residues. The CDR3 DNA reads TGTGCCAGTACAGACAGCTACACTGAAGCTTTCTTT. Translating gives CASTDSYTEAFF.

The rearrangement joins TRBV28 to TRBJ1-3; D uncertain. Trimming took off 8 bases at V and 2 bases at J, with 16 bases between the two ends. The CDR3 is made up of 15 amino acids. The germline gives CDR1 MDHEN, CDR2 SYDVKM. The CDR3 DNA is TGTGCCAGCTTCCCGGTAGTCCCTACTGGAAACACCATATATTTT. As protein: CASFPVVPTGNTIYF.

A word on this clone: Other DNA sequences in the same sample also yield this CDR3. The V and J genes are TRBV7-9 and TRBJ1-1, with D possibly matching TRBD1 (6 bases). CDR3 length: 15 amino acids. CDR1 SEHNR and CDR2 FQNEAQ come from the germline V gene (reference sequence). Trimming took 1 base from V and 2 from J, leaving 11 bases between them. The CDR3 region has the DNA TGTGCCAGCAGCTTAGTTGGGGGCGCAAACACTGAAGCTTTCTTT. Its translation: CASSLVGGANTEAFF.

The genes are TRBV5-4 and TRBJ2-1, with 11 positions matching TRBD2. The V gene end was trimmed by 7 bases and the J gene end by 6 bases; junction bases not matched to a gene: 9. Germline V gives CDR1 SGHNT, CDR2 YYREEE (reference sequence). The CDR3 runs 15 residues. Written as DNA, the CDR3 is TGTGCCAGCCGGGGGGGGACTAGCGGTGTCAATGAGCAGTTCTTC. Its protein is CASRGGTSGVNEQFF.

This rearrangement joins TRBV7-2 to TRBJ1-2, with 12 bases matching TRBD1. J was trimmed by 8 bases and V by 8 bases; bases with no gene match: 6. The germline V gene encodes CDR1 SGHTA and CDR2 FQGNSA. The CDR3 has 13 amino acids. The CDR3 sequence is CASRGDRGQGYTF. The CDR3 region has the DNA TGTGCCAGCCGCGGGGACAGGGGGCAAGGCTACACCTTC.

The rearrangement joins TRBV5-3 to TRBJ2-5, with D unclear. Matching the DNA end better, TRBJ2-7 makes the J call doubtful. TRBV5-3 carries the ORF label, with uncertain function. The CDR3 spans 14 residues. This CDR3 reads CARSLIVGQYEQYF. CDR3 coding DNA: TGTGCCAGAAGCTTGATAGTGGGCCAGTACGAGCAGTACTTC.

The chain is built from TRBV7-9 and TRBJ2-1; 8 nucleotides agree with TRBD2. After removal of 5 bases from V and 7 bases from J, the junction contained 10 bases not matched to a gene. This CDR3 comprises 15 residues. Germline V gene data show CDR1 as SEHNR and CDR2 as FQNEAQ (reference sequence). The CDR3 sequence is CASSPRGGRRNEQFF. The CDR3 bases are TGTGCCAGCAGCCCTAGGGGCGGGAGGCGAAATGAGCAGTTCTTC. Looking up the rest from reference TRBV7-9 and TRBJ2-1 gives the full variable domain: DTGVSQNPRHKITKRGQNVTFRCDPISEHNRLYWYRQTLGQGPEFLTYFQNEAQLEKSRLLSDRFSAERPKGSFSTLEIQRTEQGDSAMYLCASSPRGGRRNEQFFGPGTRLTVL.

The V and J genes are TRBV7-2 and TRBJ2-7, with D perhaps TRBD1 (5 bases). The CDR3 sequence is 13 residues long. V gave up 2 bases and J gave up 2 bases, with 7 bases separating them. CDR1 and CDR2 from the germline V gene are SGHTA and FQGNSA. The CDR3 bases are TGTGCCAGCAGCTTACCAGGGACCTACGAGCAGTACTTC. Its protein is CASSLPGTYEQYF.

This sequence joins TRBV7-2 and TRBJ2-6; 11 positions agree with TRBD1. The CDR3 spans 18 residues. Germline CDR1 and CDR2: SGHTA and FQGNSA. V dropped 8 bases and J dropped 0; count of bases not matched to a gene: 9. This CDR3 reads CASPRSGQGVSGANVLTF. CDR3 sequence (DNA): TGTGCCAGCCCTCGTTCGGGACAGGGGGTCTCTGGGGCCAACGTCCTGACTTTC.

The chain employs TRBV6-5 and TRBJ1-1; D is ambiguous. With 5 bases removed from V and 0 bases from J, the gap between germline ends came to 13 bases. Per germline, CDR1 MNHEY and CDR2 SVGAGI. This CDR3 region has 15 residues. The CDR3 protein is CASSTLRVVNTEAFF. The CDR3 region has the DNA TGTGCCAGCAGTACCCTAAGAGTCGTGAACACTGAAGCTTTCTTT.

This clone was observed a few times. The chain has TRBV7-3 and TRBJ1-1, with TRBD1 identical over 7 bases. Germline V gives CDR1 SGHTA, CDR2 FQGTGA. V dropped 5 bases and J dropped 1; count of bases not matched to a gene: 4. The CDR3 has 14 amino acids. CDR3 sequence: CASSMGQRNTEAFF. CDR3 nucleotides: TGTGCCAGCAGCATGGGACAGAGGAACACTGAAGCTTTCTTT.

V and J are TRBV19 and TRBJ1-5; the match to TRBD1 covers 9 bases. Germline assignment: CDR1 LNHDA and CDR2 SQIVND (reference sequence). Germline trimming cut 3 bases from V and 3 bases from J; bases unmatched to any gene: 6. This CDR3 contains 16 residues. CDR3 region: CASSINRDRDNQPQHF. The CDR3 DNA is TGTGCCAGTAGTATTAACCGGGACAGGGACAATCAGCCCCAGCATTTT.

This clone was seen a handful of times. The genes are TRBV2 and TRBJ1-6; TRBD1 matches at 9 bases. The CDR3 contains 15 residues. The V segment lost 3 bases and the J segment 13 bases; nucleotides outside the gene matches: 10. CDR1 and CDR2 (germline): SNHLY, FYNNEI. CDR3 amino acids: CASSDFGQGLSPLHF. CDR3 coding DNA: TGTGCCAGCAGTGATTTTGGACAGGGGCTCTCCCCCCTCCACTTT. Full variable domain (rest looked up from reference TRBV2 and TRBJ1-6): EPEVTQTPSHQVTQMGQEVILRCVPISNHLYFYWYRQILGQKVEFLVSFYNNEISEKSEIFDDQFSVERPDGSNFTLKIRSTKLEDSAMYFCASSDFGQGLSPLHFGNGTRLTVT.

The genes are TRBV29-1 and TRBJ2-1, with D perhaps TRBD2 (5 bases). The CDR3 consists of 14 residues. Germline loops: CDR1 SQVTM, CDR2 ANQGSEA. The V end was cut by 8 bases, the J end by 0 bases, with 14 bases between. The CDR3 sequence is CSIRLGSSYNEQFF. In DNA form, the CDR3 reads TGCAGCATCCGCCTGGGGAGCTCCTACAATGAGCAGTTCTTC.

The chain is built from TRBV9 and TRBJ1-4; TRBD1 might be the D (6 bases). Germline CDR1 SGDLS, CDR2 YYNGEE. The CDR3 runs to 16 residues. The V gene lost 1 base and the J gene lost 4 bases, with 14 bases spanning the gap. CDR3 DNA sequence: TGTGCCAGCAGCGTATCAGGGGACCCATTTAATGAAAAACTGTTTTTT. It codes for CASSVSGDPFNEKLFF.

The chain couples TRBV6-6 to TRBJ1-1; TRBD1 is a possible D gene (6 bases). CDR1 MNHNY and CDR2 SVGAGI come from the germline V gene (reference sequence). V was cut by 4 bases and J by 4 bases, with 19 bases left in between. CDR3 length equals 16 residues. The CDR3 loop is CASSSFGGAGVTEAFF. The CDR3, as DNA: TGTGCCAGCAGTTCATTTGGGGGCGCGGGTGTCACTGAAGCTTTCTTT.

For this clone: Germline and junction disagree at one end, which may indicate a read error. The chain links TRBV9 to TRBJ2-3, with TRBD2 matching over 8 bases. Per the germline V gene, CDR1 is SGDLS and CDR2 is YYNGEE. The CDR3 has 13 residues. This chain's CDR3 is CASSVSTGGAPLF. DNA of the CDR3: TGTGCCAGCAGCGTCAGTACCGGGGGGGCTCCACTTTTT.

This clone has more than one count but fewer than ten. The sample contains more than one DNA sequence encoding this CDR3. The CDR3 spells CASSLDRLNSPLHF. Written as DNA, the CDR3 is TGTGCCAGCAGCCTGGACAGGTTAAATTCACCCCTCCACTTT. The chain recombines TRBV5-4 with TRBJ1-6; TRBD1 matches 7 bases. This CDR3 contains 14 residues. J gave up 7 bases and V 4 bases, and 5 bases lay outside the gene matches. Germline values: CDR1 SGHNT, CDR2 YYREEE (reference sequence).

The chain couples TRBV5-1 to TRBJ2-3; no clear D gene. V lost 0 bases, J lost 7 bases, and 9 bases lay in between. Germline CDR1 reads SGHRS; CDR2 reads YFSETQ. The CDR3 length is 13 residues. CDR3 nucleotide sequence: TGCGCCAGCAGCTTGGGGCAGCGCAATACGCAGTATTTT. Encoded protein: CASSLGQRNTQYF.

The rearrangement links TRBV6-5 to TRBJ2-2; D may be TRBD1 (5 bases). The germline V and J ends were trimmed by 8 bases and 5 bases, with 15 bases remaining between them. Germline V gene lookup returns CDR1 MNHEY and CDR2 SVGAGI. This CDR3 contains 14 residues. The CDR3 is CASLQAQGTGELFF. The CDR3 DNA is TGTGCCAGCCTCCAGGCCCAGGGTACCGGGGAGCTGTTTTTT.